Listed below are T cell receptor beta chains from one sample, sequenced in a study of OX40 agonist ivuxolimab in advanced cancers. Some clones are missing from TCRdb's copy, which holds only in-frame ones; the method was immunoSEQ multiplex PCR. The sample records 65,000 to 80,000 clones, over 80% being singletons. The material sequenced was CD4+ or CD8+ T cells sorted from blood, taken in a trial of the OX40 agonist ivuxolimab. These receptor sequences come from an adult with an advanced solid tumor such as melanoma, head and neck, liver or kidney cancer. CDR3s include the opening cysteine and the closing phenylalanine or tryptophan. The order of the fields is V gene, D gene, clone size, J gene, CDR3 DNA, CDR3 protein. A D gene is named only where the DNA matches it firmly. Size values are once, few and many counts, or a class for expanded clones, and some rows have none.

v_call: TRBV18; d_call: TRBD1; clone_size: NA; j_call: TRBJ2-2; cdr3_nt: TGTGCCAGCTCGCTGACCGGGACAGGGGTCTTTCCGAACACCGGGGAGCTGTTTTTT; cdr3_aa: CASSLTGTGVFPNTGELFF
v_call: TRBV5-6; d_call: TRBD2; clone_size: NA; j_call: TRBJ2-7; cdr3_nt: TGTGCCAGCAGCGCAAGGTGGACTAGCGGGAGCCACCTCTCCTACGAGCAGTACTTC; cdr3_aa: CASSARWTSGSHLSYEQYF
v_call: TRBV7-2; d_call: NA; clone_size: NA; j_call: TRBJ2-7; cdr3_nt: TGTGCCAGCAGCCTGGCGGTGTCGACAGGTACCTACGAGCAGTACTTC; cdr3_aa: CASSLAVSTGTYEQYF
v_call: TRBV6-5; d_call: NA; clone_size: NA; j_call: TRBJ2-1; cdr3_nt: TGTGCCAGCAGCCCCTCTAGCGAAGTTGCTCTGTTCTTC; cdr3_aa: CASSPSSEVALFF
v_call: TRBV4-3; d_call: NA; clone_size: NA; j_call: TRBJ1-4; cdr3_nt: TGCGCCAGCAGCCAAGGGGCGACAGGCTTTAATGAAAAACTGTTTTTT; cdr3_aa: CASSQGATGFNEKLFF
v_call: TRBV23-1; d_call: TRBD1; clone_size: NA; j_call: TRBJ2-2; cdr3_nt: TGCGCCAGCAGAGAGGGGGACAGGGAGGACACCGGGGAGCTGTTTTTT; cdr3_aa: CASREGDREDTGELFF
v_call: TRBV5-5; d_call: NA; clone_size: NA; j_call: TRBJ2-7; cdr3_nt: TGTGCCAGCAGCTTGGTAATAGCGCCCTACGAGCAGTACTTC; cdr3_aa: CASSLVIAPYEQYF
v_call: TRBV4-3; d_call: TRBD2; clone_size: NA; j_call: TRBJ2-2; cdr3_nt: TGCGCCAGCAGCCAAGATACGGCGGGAGGGCCCCTGGGGGAGCTGTTTTTT; cdr3_aa: CASSQDTAGGPLGELFF
v_call: TRBV19; d_call: TRBD2; clone_size: NA; j_call: TRBJ2-7; cdr3_nt: TGTGCCAGTAGAGGGAGGGAGGCTCGGGAGCAGTACTTC; cdr3_aa: CASRGREAREQYF
v_call: TRBV11-2; d_call: NA; clone_size: few; j_call: TRBJ2-7; cdr3_nt: TGTGCCAGCACCCCCGGGGGCCCCCAGTACTTC; cdr3_aa: CASTPGGPQYF
v_call: TRBV7-3; d_call: TRBD1; clone_size: NA; j_call: TRBJ2-2; cdr3_nt: TGTGCCAGCAGCTCCTCAGGGGGCCCGAACACCGGGGAGCTGTTTTTT; cdr3_aa: CASSSSGGPNTGELFF
v_call: TRBV30; d_call: NA; clone_size: NA; j_call: TRBJ1-2; cdr3_nt: TGTGCCTGGAGTGTAGACGGAGCTAACTATGGCTACACCTTC; cdr3_aa: CAWSVDGANYGYTF
v_call: TRBV30; d_call: NA; clone_size: NA; j_call: TRBJ2-7; cdr3_nt: TGTGCCTGGAGTTCCAGGGATGAGCAGTACTTC; cdr3_aa: CAWSSRDEQYF
v_call: TRBV11-3; d_call: NA; clone_size: NA; j_call: TRBJ1-3; cdr3_nt: TGTGCCAGCAGCTTAGGGCGCTTTCTGGGAGACACCATATATTTT; cdr3_aa: CASSLGRFLGDTIYF
v_call: TRBV30; d_call: NA; clone_size: NA; j_call: TRBJ2-5; cdr3_nt: TGTGCCTGGAGTGTTGGAGGGTGGACCCAGTACTTC; cdr3_aa: CAWSVGGWTQYF
v_call: TRBV30; d_call: NA; clone_size: NA; j_call: TRBJ2-1; cdr3_nt: TGTGCCTGGGAGGCCGGAGGGAATGAGCAGTTCTTC; cdr3_aa: CAWEAGGNEQFF
v_call: TRBV9; d_call: NA; clone_size: NA; j_call: TRBJ2-7; cdr3_nt: TGTGCCAGCAGCGTAGATGACACCCGGCCCCCCTACGAGCAGTACTTC; cdr3_aa: CASSVDDTRPPYEQYF
v_call: TRBV7-8; d_call: NA; clone_size: once; j_call: TRBJ2-7; cdr3_nt: TGTGCCAGCAGCTCATTCTCCCGTGGGTACGAGCAGTACTTC; cdr3_aa: CASSSFSRGYEQYF
v_call: TRBV7-9; d_call: TRBD1; clone_size: NA; j_call: TRBJ2-1; cdr3_nt: TGTGCCAGCAGCCGTCGGGACAGACTTAGAGACTCCTACAATGAGCAGTTCTTC; cdr3_aa: CASSRRDRLRDSYNEQFF
v_call: TRBV11-1; d_call: TRBD2; clone_size: NA; j_call: TRBJ2-5; cdr3_nt: TGTGCCAGCAGCTTACGCACTAGCGGGAGGGCCTTTGGAGAGACCCAGTACTTC; cdr3_aa: CASSLRTSGRAFGETQYF
v_call: TRBV13; d_call: TRBD2; clone_size: NA; j_call: TRBJ2-7; cdr3_nt: TGTGCCAGCAGCCCCCGATCCGGGCGCCTAGCGGGATCCTACGAGCAGTACTTC; cdr3_aa: CASSPRSGRLAGSYEQYF
v_call: TRBV5-1; d_call: TRBD1; clone_size: NA; j_call: TRBJ1-1; cdr3_nt: TGCGCCAGCAGCTTGGGGACAGGGATGAACACTGAAGCTTTCTTT; cdr3_aa: CASSLGTGMNTEAFF
v_call: TRBV28; d_call: NA; clone_size: NA; j_call: TRBJ1-3; cdr3_nt: TGTGCCAGCAGTCGCCCAGGGGTCAGCGGGGGAAACACCATATATTTT; cdr3_aa: CASSRPGVSGGNTIYF
v_call: TRBV15; d_call: NA; clone_size: NA; j_call: TRBJ1-1; cdr3_nt: TGTGCCACCAGCCGACGACAGGCGACTGCCAACACTGAAGCTTTCTTT; cdr3_aa: CATSRRQATANTEAFF
v_call: TRBV19; d_call: NA; clone_size: NA; j_call: TRBJ1-5; cdr3_nt: TGTGCCAGTAGTATTGGACGGGAACAGGGATGGCAGCCCCAGCATTTT; cdr3_aa: CASSIGREQGWQPQHF
v_call: TRBV28; d_call: NA; clone_size: NA; j_call: TRBJ2-7; cdr3_nt: TGTGCCAGCCGTCCTCCCTACGAGCAGTACTTC; cdr3_aa: CASRPPYEQYF
v_call: TRBV18; d_call: NA; clone_size: NA; j_call: TRBJ2-1; cdr3_nt: TGTGCCAGCTCACCGAATGCCCGGGACAACAATGAGCAGTTCTTC; cdr3_aa: CASSPNARDNNEQFF
v_call: TRBV7-3; d_call: NA; clone_size: NA; j_call: TRBJ2-1; cdr3_nt: TGTGCCAGCAGCCGAGGGGGGACCTACAATGAGCAGTTCTTC; cdr3_aa: CASSRGGTYNEQFF
v_call: TRBV7-2; d_call: NA; clone_size: NA; j_call: TRBJ2-7; cdr3_nt: TGTGCCAGCAGCTTAGAGTGGGCCGGGAGCTCCTACGAGCAGTACTTC; cdr3_aa: CASSLEWAGSSYEQYF
v_call: TRBV2; d_call: NA; clone_size: few; j_call: TRBJ2-6; cdr3_nt: TGTGCCAGCACCCCGGGAGGGGCCAACGTCCTGACTTTC; cdr3_aa: CASTPGGANVLTF
v_call: TRBV30; d_call: NA; clone_size: NA; j_call: TRBJ2-3; cdr3_nt: TGTGCCTGCTCCTCCGGGGCTAGCACAGATACGCAGTATTTT; cdr3_aa: CACSSGASTDTQYF
v_call: TRBV7-9; d_call: NA; clone_size: NA; j_call: TRBJ1-5; cdr3_nt: TGTGCCAGCAGCTTAGGTGGCGGAAATCAGCCCCAGCATTTT; cdr3_aa: CASSLGGGNQPQHF
v_call: TRBV28; d_call: NA; clone_size: once; j_call: TRBJ2-7; cdr3_nt: TGTGCCAGCGGGGGAGGTTTCTTGGGCGAGCAGTACTTC; cdr3_aa: CASGGGFLGEQYF
v_call: TRBV7-3; d_call: TRBD1; clone_size: NA; j_call: TRBJ2-1; cdr3_nt: TGTGCCAGCAGTCCCGATATTGGGACAGGGTATCAGTTCTTC; cdr3_aa: CASSPDIGTGYQFF
v_call: TRBV6-6; d_call: NA; clone_size: NA; j_call: TRBJ1-5; cdr3_nt: TGTGCCAGCAGTTTTTTAGGGATGGGTCAGCCCCAGCATTTT; cdr3_aa: CASSFLGMGQPQHF
v_call: TRBV7-3; d_call: NA; clone_size: NA; j_call: TRBJ2-1; cdr3_nt: TGTGCCAGCAGCCCCGAGGGGGTCAGTGAGCAGTTCTTC; cdr3_aa: CASSPEGVSEQFF
v_call: TRBV19; d_call: NA; clone_size: NA; j_call: TRBJ1-1; cdr3_nt: TGTGCCAGTAGTATGAGGAGGGCCAGCACTGAAGCTTTCTTT; cdr3_aa: CASSMRRASTEAFF
v_call: TRBV27; d_call: TRBD1; clone_size: NA; j_call: TRBJ1-2; cdr3_nt: TGTGCCAGCAGTTCAGACAGGGGTCGGGGCTACACCTTC; cdr3_aa: CASSSDRGRGYTF
v_call: TRBV5-4; d_call: NA; clone_size: NA; j_call: TRBJ2-3; cdr3_nt: TGTGCCAGCAGCTTCACTCAATACACAGATACGCAGTATTTT; cdr3_aa: CASSFTQYTDTQYF
v_call: TRBV2; d_call: NA; clone_size: NA; j_call: TRBJ1-3; cdr3_nt: TGTGCCAGCAGTGAAATACGGGGGGCCGCTGGAAACACCATATATTTT; cdr3_aa: CASSEIRGAAGNTIYF
v_call: TRBV9; d_call: TRBD1; clone_size: NA; j_call: TRBJ1-1; cdr3_nt: TGTGCCAGCAGTCCCGACAGGGGGAGAGCTGAAGCTTTCTTT; cdr3_aa: CASSPDRGRAEAFF
v_call: TRBV5-6; d_call: NA; clone_size: NA; j_call: TRBJ1-3; cdr3_nt: TGTGCCAGCAGCTTGTTGAGCTCTGGAAACACCATATATTTT; cdr3_aa: CASSLLSSGNTIYF
v_call: TRBV19; d_call: TRBD1; clone_size: NA; j_call: TRBJ1-3; cdr3_nt: TGTGCCAGTAGTATTCAGGGGGTCTTCTCTGGAAACACCATATATTTT; cdr3_aa: CASSIQGVFSGNTIYF
v_call: TRBV28; d_call: NA; clone_size: NA; j_call: TRBJ1-2; cdr3_nt: TGTGCCAGCAGTTTCGTCCGTTATGGCTACACCTTC; cdr3_aa: CASSFVRYGYTF
v_call: TRBV6-4; d_call: TRBD1; clone_size: NA; j_call: TRBJ1-1; cdr3_nt: TGTGCCGGTCCAGGGGGTACTGAAGCTTTCTTT; cdr3_aa: CAGPGGTEAFF
v_call: TRBV7-3; d_call: TRBD2; clone_size: NA; j_call: TRBJ2-1; cdr3_nt: TGTGCCAGCAGCGCCAGACTAGCACCATACAATGAGCAGTTCTTC; cdr3_aa: CASSARLAPYNEQFF
v_call: TRBV7-8; d_call: NA; clone_size: NA; j_call: TRBJ1-1; cdr3_nt: TGTGCCAGCAGCTTAGATAGGTTGAACACTGAAGCTTTCTTT; cdr3_aa: CASSLDRLNTEAFF
v_call: TRBV11-3; d_call: NA; clone_size: NA; j_call: TRBJ1-1; cdr3_nt: TGTGCCAGCAGCTTAGTCGGGGAGTCTGGAGCTTTCTTT; cdr3_aa: CASSLVGESGAFF
v_call: TRBV30; d_call: NA; clone_size: NA; j_call: TRBJ2-2; cdr3_nt: TGTGCCTGGAGTCGGTCCCGTGGGACCGGGGAGCTGTTTTTT; cdr3_aa: CAWSRSRGTGELFF
v_call: TRBV30; d_call: NA; clone_size: NA; j_call: TRBJ2-3; cdr3_nt: TGTGCCTGGAGTGCGCTTAGCGGTAGCACAGATACGCAGTATTTT; cdr3_aa: CAWSALSGSTDTQYF
v_call: TRBV9; d_call: TRBD1; clone_size: NA; j_call: TRBJ2-2; cdr3_nt: TGTGCCAGCAGCGTAGGGGACAGAAACACCGGGGAGCTGTTTTTT; cdr3_aa: CASSVGDRNTGELFF
v_call: TRBV9; d_call: TRBD1; clone_size: NA; j_call: TRBJ1-3; cdr3_nt: TGTGCCAGCAGCGTGACAGGGGACGGAAACACCATATATTTT; cdr3_aa: CASSVTGDGNTIYF
v_call: TRBV4-2; d_call: NA; clone_size: NA; j_call: TRBJ2-3; cdr3_nt: TGTGCCAGCAGCTTAGGGGCTGAGACAGATACGCAGTATTTT; cdr3_aa: CASSLGAETDTQYF
v_call: TRBV28; d_call: NA; clone_size: NA; j_call: TRBJ1-5; cdr3_nt: TGTGCCAGCAGAGGGGGTCCGTATAGCAATCAGCCCCAGCATTTT; cdr3_aa: CASRGGPYSNQPQHF
v_call: TRBV2; d_call: NA; clone_size: NA; j_call: TRBJ1-4; cdr3_nt: TGTGCCAGCAGTGTTAAGACATATGAAAAACTGTTTTTT; cdr3_aa: CASSVKTYEKLFF
v_call: TRBV2; d_call: NA; clone_size: NA; j_call: TRBJ2-7; cdr3_nt: TGTGCCAGCAGTGACTTACCACGGGACATCTACGAGCAGTACTTC; cdr3_aa: CASSDLPRDIYEQYF
v_call: TRBV7-2; d_call: TRBD1; clone_size: NA; j_call: TRBJ2-7; cdr3_nt: TGTGCCAGCAGCTTAGTGGGGGACAGGGTACCCTACGAGCAGTACTTC; cdr3_aa: CASSLVGDRVPYEQYF
v_call: TRBV27; d_call: TRBD1; clone_size: NA; j_call: TRBJ1-2; cdr3_nt: TGTGCCACCCGAGGGACAGCTGCGGGCTACACCTTC; cdr3_aa: CATRGTAAGYTF
v_call: TRBV30; d_call: NA; clone_size: once; j_call: TRBJ1-2; cdr3_nt: TGTGCCTGGATAGAAGGCCTTGGGATGTCGGGGGGCCGGGAAGGCTACACCTTC; cdr3_aa: CAWIEGLGMSGGREGYTF
v_call: TRBV7-8; d_call: NA; clone_size: NA; j_call: TRBJ1-1; cdr3_nt: TGTGCCAGCAGCTTTACAGAGAACACTGAAGCTTTCTTT; cdr3_aa: CASSFTENTEAFF